These T cell receptor beta chains were read from a single sample in a study of blood T cell repertoires in COVID-19. Sequencing used immunoSEQ multiplex PCR; TCRdb keeps in-frame clones, though not all of them. The table has some 260,000 clones, about 86% seen once. Material for sequencing was PBMCs or T cells enriched from blood (not recorded which). These receptors were taken from a young man with acute COVID-19. Each CDR3 is given without its conserved first and last residue.

TRBJ2-1 TRBV10-3 AISGAGLDNEQF
TRBJ1-1 TRBV5-5 ASATRTEAF
TRBJ2-3 TRBV6-2/TRBV6-3 ASSGLGISSTDTQY
TRBJ1-4 TRBV24-1 ATSDSGQGEEKLF
TRBJ2-1 TRBV29-1 SVVFVSSYNEQF
TRBJ2-5 TRBV5-1 ASIPTGEDQETQY
TRBJ1-2 TRBV6-5 ASSQDRAYNYGYT
TRBJ2-1 TRBV11-2 ASSPRPSGRSDEQF
TRBJ1-1 TRBV24-1 ATSGIGGVTEAF
TRBJ1-1 TRBV28 ASSVTRQGADTEAF
TRBJ2-3 TRBV24-1 ATRDPKRSTDTQY
TRBJ1-1 TRBV6-5 ASSWTGGSNGAF
TRBJ2-1 TRBV19 ASSIGLDTLNEQF
TRBJ2-1 TRBV7-9 ASSPFDEQF
TRBJ1-2 TRBV27 ASTGGYGYT
TRBJ1-1 TRBV18 ASSPRQGAGTEAF
TRBJ2-5 TRBV7-9 ASIGTSPETQY
TRBJ1-2 TRBV18 ASSPNVPRANYGYT
TRBJ1-6 TRBV18 ASSPYGTPVSPLH
TRBJ1-1 TRBV2 ASSDGGQRTEAF
TRBJ2-6 TRBV11-3 ASSLTARQGTGANVLT
TRBJ2-5 TRBV24-1 ATSDPGGGRETQY
TRBJ1-1 TRBV5-6 ASSPSVNTEAF
TRBJ1-1 TRBV7-3 ASSHGQGRRTEAF
TRBJ2-3 TRBV2 ASDRDIADTQY
TRBJ1-4 TRBV24-1 ATFFNPRSGVPEKLF
TRBJ1-6 TRBV6-5 ASTTQAIYNSPLH
TRBJ2-2 TRBV24-1 ATSGQGRLFDTGELF
TRBJ2-3 TRBV6-4 ASSPLSGGTDTQY
TRBJ1-1 TRBV30 AWSVRGFGREWNTEAF
TRBJ2-3 TRBV11-2 ASSLASGTTDTQY
TRBJ2-3 TRBV5-6 ASSLGSGRAFEDTQY
TRBJ2-2 TRBV3-1/TRBV3-2 ASSPLASFNTGELF
TRBJ1-1 TRBV12-3/TRBV12-4 ASSFARKAF
TRBJ2-2 TRBV2 ASRGFNTGELF
TRBJ2-1 TRBV28 ASTETSGSSYNEQF
TRBJ2-3 TRBV7-9 ASSPRITGIDTQY
TRBJ2-3 TRBV13 ASSLDTRLAGGSIDTQY
TRBJ1-1 TRBV5-1 ASRQGFYMNTEAF
TRBJ2-3 TRBV10-1 ASSDPGTQY
TRBJ2-1 TRBV13 ASSLPGTYLYNEQF
TRBJ1-2 TRBV6-5 ASRSGDYGYT
TRBJ1-1 TRBV7-9 ASSLGHRGVWTEAF
TRBJ2-3 TRBV13 ASSSQDRGQQY
TRBJ1-1 TRBV29-1 SVDSMGQNTEAF
TRBJ2-5 TRBV6-2/TRBV6-3 ASSYDPVQETQY
TRBJ2-5 TRBV30 AWSAQFDQETQY
TRBJ1-5 TRBV12-3/TRBV12-4 ASSLQGNQPQH
TRBJ2-1 TRBV18 ASSQDRVGNEQF
TRBJ2-3 TRBV13 ASSPRGVLNTDTQY
TRBJ2-3 TRBV5-1 ASSSLGILPDTQY